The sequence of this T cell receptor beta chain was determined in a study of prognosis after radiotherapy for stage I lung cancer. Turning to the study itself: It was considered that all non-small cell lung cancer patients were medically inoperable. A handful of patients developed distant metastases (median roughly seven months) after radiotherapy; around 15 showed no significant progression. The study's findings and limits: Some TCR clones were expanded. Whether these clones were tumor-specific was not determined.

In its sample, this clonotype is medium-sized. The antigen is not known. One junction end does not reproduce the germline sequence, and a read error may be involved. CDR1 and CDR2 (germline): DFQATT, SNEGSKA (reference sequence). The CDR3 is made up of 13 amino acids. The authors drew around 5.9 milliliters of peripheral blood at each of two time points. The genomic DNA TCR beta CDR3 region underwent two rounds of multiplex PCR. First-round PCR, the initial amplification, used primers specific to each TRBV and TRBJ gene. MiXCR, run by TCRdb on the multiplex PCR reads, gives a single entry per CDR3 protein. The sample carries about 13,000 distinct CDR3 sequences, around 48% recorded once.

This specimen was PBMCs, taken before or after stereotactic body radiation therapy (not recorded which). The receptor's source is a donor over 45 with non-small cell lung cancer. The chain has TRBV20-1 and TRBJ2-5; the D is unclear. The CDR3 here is CSARDQPRETQYF. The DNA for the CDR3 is TGCAGTGCTCGAGACCAGCCCAGGGAGACCCAGTACTTC.